The 27 T cell receptor beta chains listed next were all sequenced from one sample in a study of CD8+CD57+ T cells in acquired aplastic anemia. Flow cytometry had shown expanded CD8+CD57+ cells in the patients chosen for sequencing. Genomic DNA was employed as the template in profiling TCR beta VDJ and CDR3. TCRdb redid the calling of the reads with MiXCR, one entry per CDR3 protein. This table holds about 95,000 distinct CDR3 sequences, approximately 73% found once. The sequenced material came from sorted CD4+, CD8+, or CD8+CD57+ T cells (not recorded which) from PBMCs. The receptors shown here come from a human donor with aplastic anemia.

This chain connects TRBV2 to TRBJ2-2; 9 positions agree with TRBD1. Trimming removed 10 bases from V and 4 bases from J; junction bases left unmatched: 10. The germline V gene has CDR1 SNHLY and CDR2 FYNNEI. The CDR3 is 15 residues long. The chain's CDR3 is CANSPGQGFTGELFF. As DNA, the CDR3 is TGTGCCAACTCACCGGGACAGGGTTTCACCGGGGAGCTGTTTTTT.

The V gene is TRBV20-1, the J gene TRBJ1-1; D is ambiguous. Trimming pared 5 bases from V and 4 bases from J, leaving 14 bases between. CDR1 and CDR2 from the germline V gene are DFQATT and SNEGSKA (reference sequence). The CDR3 has 13 residues. CDR3 sequence (DNA): TGCAGTGCTGACGTCCGCCCCGGCACTGAAGCTTTCTTT. It yields the protein CSADVRPGTEAFF.

This clonotype has more than one count but fewer than ten. The chain carries TRBV4-1 and TRBJ2-7; D remains unclear. Germline CDR1 MGHRA, CDR2 YSYEKL. CDR3 length equals 16 residues. V lost 0 bases and J 3 bases, leaving 15 bases between the germline ends. The CDR3 loop reads CASSQDPDGLDYEQYF. In DNA form, the CDR3 reads TGCGCCAGCAGCCAAGACCCGGACGGGCTAGACTACGAGCAGTACTTC.

The gene calls are TRBV29-1 and TRBJ2-3; TRBD1 matches 7 bases. From germline, CDR1 is SQVTM and CDR2 ANQGSEA. The CDR3 contains 14 residues. V dropped 6 bases and J dropped 0; count of bases not matched to a gene: 6. In nucleotides, the CDR3 is TGCAGCGTCAAGACAGGGCCTAGCACAGATACGCAGTATTTT. Its protein product is CSVKTGPSTDTQYF.

This chain uses TRBV7-3 with TRBJ2-5, with a weak D call TRBD1 (5 bases). The V end was cut by 5 bases, the J end by 5 bases, with 12 bases between. The CDR3 runs 13 residues. Germline lookup yields CDR1 SGHTA and CDR2 FQGTGA. The CDR3 here is CASSEGQTETQYF. The CDR3 bases are TGTGCCAGCAGCGAAGGACAAACCGAGACCCAGTACTTC.

Points on this clonotype: At one of its ends the junction is not consistent with the germline gene, which may arise from a read error. The chain is built from TRBV5-1 and TRBJ2-7, with TRBD1 identical over 7 bases. The CDR3 consists of 13 residues. CDR1 is SGHRS and CDR2 is YFSETQ in the germline V gene. The CDR3 region is CASSYLTGDEHYF. CDR3 coding DNA: TGCGCCAGCAGCTATCTCACAGGGGACGAGCACTACTTC.

This sequence joins TRBV7-8 and TRBJ2-1; D possibly corresponds to TRBD2 (5 bases). This CDR3 comprises 16 residues. CDR1 and CDR2 from the germline V gene are SGHVS and FQNEAQ. The ends were cut back, 1 base at V and 9 bases at J, with 19 bases in the middle. The CDR3, as DNA: TGTGCCAGCAGCTTAGTGCGGACTCTCCTATCAGGTGAGCAGTTCTTC. The encoded protein is CASSLVRTLLSGEQFF.

In its sample, this clonotype was seen a few times. V gene TRBV7-8 combines with J gene TRBJ1-6; D may be TRBD1 (6 bases). Trimming cost V 4 bases and J 8 bases, with 12 bases left between them. CDR1 SGHVS and CDR2 FQNEAQ come from the germline V gene. This CDR3 contains 14 residues. The CDR3 sequence: CASSSDSNYSPLHF. The CDR3 DNA follows: TGTGCCAGCAGCTCGGACAGCAACTATTCACCCCTCCACTTT.

This clonotype has ten or more counts. The chain uses TRBV5-6 and TRBJ1-2; weak D call: TRBD1 (5 bases). CDR1 and CDR2 from the germline V gene are SGHDT and YYEEEE. The CDR3 extends over 14 amino acids. V was trimmed by 0 bases and J by 1 base, leaving 7 bases between them. The DNA of the CDR3 is TGTGCCAGCAGCTTGGGACAGATTAACTATGGCTACACCTTC. As protein: CASSLGQINYGYTF.

The rearrangement joins TRBV24-1 to TRBJ2-3; D call uncertain. CDR1 and CDR2 (germline): KGHDR, SFDVKD. V was shortened by 2 bases and J by 1 base, with 12 bases between the two germline ends. The CDR3 length is 16 residues. DNA of the CDR3: TGTGCCACCAGTGATTCAGTGGGGTTAGGCACAGATACGCAGTATTTT. This codes for CATSDSVGLGTDTQYF.

The chain recombines TRBV7-9 with TRBJ1-1, with TRBD1 as a possible D gene (6 bases). The CDR3 has 14 residues. Deletions cut 5 bases from V and 2 bases from J, with 12 bases between. The germline CDR1 and CDR2 sequences are SEHNR and FQNEAQ (reference sequence). CDR3 in DNA: TGTGCCAGCAGCCCTCCGGACAGTAACACTGAAGCTTTCTTT. As protein: CASSPPDSNTEAFF.

The chain is built from TRBV15 and TRBJ2-5; D may be TRBD1 (5 bases). CDR1 LNHNV and CDR2 YYDKDF come from the germline V gene (reference sequence). V shed 2 bases and J shed 5 bases, with 18 bases lying between them. The CDR3 extends over 16 amino acids. In DNA, the CDR3 is TGTGCCACCAGCAGACGGATGCAGGGTTTTGGGGAGACCCAGTACTTC. Translating gives CATSRRMQGFGETQYF.

This clonotype has ten or more counts. The chain carries TRBV27 and TRBJ1-3; no clear D gene. The V gene's germline CDR1 is MNHEY and CDR2 SMNVEV (reference sequence). This CDR3 is 12 amino acids long. Trimming removed 7 bases from V and 7 bases from J, with 11 bases in between. The CDR3 sequence: CASISSYNTIYF. The DNA of the CDR3 is TGTGCCAGCATCTCCTCTTATAACACCATATATTTT.

The chain couples TRBV19 to TRBJ2-7; D assignment may be TRBD1 or TRBD2 (5 bases each). Trimming took 1 base from V and 5 from J, leaving 15 bases between them. The germline V gene encodes CDR1 LNHDA and CDR2 SQIVND (reference sequence). The CDR3 contains 15 residues. CDR3 bases: TGTGCCAGTAGTATAGGCAGGGAGAGGAGGCACGAGCAGTACTTC. Protein sequence: CASSIGRERRHEQYF.

J is TRBJ2-1 and V is TRBV27; 7 bases fit TRBD1. Germline values: CDR1 MNHEY, CDR2 SMNVEV (reference sequence). The CDR3 has 15 residues. With V trimmed by 0 bases and J by 6 bases, 5 bases remained unmatched. The CDR3 sequence is CASSLSLTGLNEQFF. The DNA for the CDR3 is TGTGCCAGCAGTTTATCGTTGACAGGGCTCAATGAGCAGTTCTTC.

This sequence joins TRBV29-1 and TRBJ2-5; D is perhaps TRBD1 or TRBD2 (5 bases each). Deletions cut 4 bases from V and 4 bases from J, with 13 bases between. The germline CDR1 and CDR2 sequences are SQVTM and ANQGSEA. The CDR3 length is 13 residues. The CDR3 here is CSVAPLGGETQYF. Here the CDR3 DNA reads TGCAGCGTTGCCCCTCTTGGGGGAGAGACCCAGTACTTC. Full variable domain (rest looked up from reference TRBV29-1 and TRBJ2-5): SAVISQKPSRDICQRGTSLTIQCQVDSQVTMMFWYRQQPGQSLTLIATANQGSEATYESGFVIDKFPISRPNLTFSTLTVSNMSPEDSSIYLCSVAPLGGETQYFGPGTRLLVL.

The V gene is TRBV7-2, the J gene TRBJ1-2, with a weak D call TRBD1 (6 bases). V dropped 5 bases and J dropped 6 bases, with 13 bases sitting between them. The CDR3 totals 13 residues. Germline CDR1 and CDR2: SGHTA and FQGNSA. The CDR3 region has the DNA TGTGCCAGCAGCAAACAGGGATCCCATGGCTACACCTTC. It is translated as CASSKQGSHGYTF.

This chain connects TRBV25-1 to TRBJ1-4; tentative D call: TRBD1 (5 bases). V gave up 7 bases and J gave up 0 bases, with 15 bases separating them. The CDR3 has 16 amino acids. Germline V CDR1 and CDR2: MGHDK, SYGVNS. In nucleotides, the CDR3 is TGTGCCAGCATAGGGACGGGGGATCCAACTAATGAAAAACTGTTTTTT. It yields the protein CASIGTGDPTNEKLFF.

The V and J genes are TRBV7-9 and TRBJ2-5; 7 bases are shared with TRBD1. The CDR3 loop spans 14 amino acids. Germline CDR1 SEHNR, CDR2 FQNEAQ (reference sequence). With V trimmed by 5 bases and J by 5 bases, 8 bases remained unmatched. The CDR3 spells CASSPGGREETQYF. The CDR3 DNA sequence: TGTGCCAGCAGCCCAGGGGGTAGGGAGGAGACCCAGTACTTC.

The rearrangement links TRBV20-1 to TRBJ2-1; tentatively, D is TRBD2 (6 bases). The CDR3 is made up of 16 amino acids. V lost 5 bases to trimming and J lost 2 bases, with 19 bases between them. The germline V gene has CDR1 DFQATT and CDR2 SNEGSKA (reference sequence). CDR3 in amino acids: CSALAAPGLTYNEQFF. The CDR3 DNA follows: TGCAGTGCTCTCGCGGCTCCGGGACTGACCTACAATGAGCAGTTCTTC.

This chain links TRBV29-1 with TRBJ1-4; D unclear. The germline V gene encodes CDR1 SQVTM and CDR2 ANQGSEA. With 3 bases removed from V and 7 bases from J, the gap between germline ends came to 6 bases. CDR3 length equals 11 residues. The CDR3 DNA reads as TGCAGCGTTGAGAAGGGTGAAAAACTGTTTTTT. Its protein is CSVEKGEKLFF.

The rearrangement uses TRBV19 and TRBJ1-5, with a weak D call TRBD1 (6 bases). Trimming took off 5 bases at V and 5 bases at J, with 16 bases between the two ends. The germline CDR1 and CDR2 sequences are LNHDA and SQIVND (reference sequence). The CDR3 runs 15 residues. The CDR3 here is CASSVYAGEDQPQHF. The CDR3 DNA reads as TGTGCCAGTAGTGTATATGCAGGGGAAGATCAGCCCCAGCATTTT.

This chain joins TRBV20-1 and TRBJ1-1, with 8 bases that match TRBD1. V was pared by 5 bases and J by 1 base, with 6 bases of the junction left unmatched. This CDR3 contains 14 residues. CDR1 is DFQATT, CDR2 SNEGSKA, per germline (reference sequence). CDR3 in amino acids: CSACRDRRNTEAFF. The CDR3, as DNA: TGCAGTGCTTGTAGGGACAGGAGGAACACTGAAGCTTTCTTT.

This clonotype was observed a few times. The chain employs TRBV2 and TRBJ2-7; D remains ambiguous. The V end lost 6 bases, the J end lost 0 bases, and 15 bases lay between the germline ends. CDR1 and CDR2 (germline): SNHLY, FYNNEI. The CDR3 extends over 15 amino acids. The CDR3 sequence: CASRMDARSSYEQYF. The CDR3 bases are TGTGCCAGCAGGATGGACGCCCGGAGCTCCTACGAGCAGTACTTC.

The V gene is TRBV20-1, the J gene TRBJ2-1; TRBD2 matches at 10 bases. CDR1 and CDR2 from the germline V gene are DFQATT and SNEGSKA (reference sequence). Unmatched junction bases numbered 7, after V lost 6 bases and J lost 5 bases. The CDR3 is 14 amino acids. The CDR3 loop is CSALLAGRDNEQFF. The DNA for the CDR3 is TGCAGTGCCCTACTAGCGGGAAGAGACAATGAGCAGTTCTTC.

The chain recombines TRBV20-1 with TRBJ1-2; the match to TRBD1 covers 7 bases. Germline V gene data show CDR1 as DFQATT and CDR2 as SNEGSKA (reference sequence). This CDR3 spans 13 amino acids. V lost 3 bases, J lost 7 bases, and 8 bases stayed unmatched. As DNA, the CDR3 is TGCAGTGCTAGGGAGGAGACAGGGACTGGCTACACCTTC. It encodes CSAREETGTGYTF.

The V and J genes are TRBV2 and TRBJ1-1; 7 bases map to TRBD1. The trim removed 5 bases at V and 3 bases at J, leaving 9 bases unmatched. This CDR3 is 15 amino acids long. CDR1 SNHLY and CDR2 FYNNEI come from the germline V gene. The CDR3 sequence: CASSLTQGGDTEAFF. The DNA of the CDR3 is TGTGCCAGCAGTTTGACCCAGGGGGGGGACACTGAAGCTTTCTTT.